Presented here are 16 T cell receptor beta chains from one specimen sequenced in a study of blood T cell repertoires in COVID-19 (TCRdb year 2020). Library prep was done by the immunoSEQ multiplex PCR assay. In its TCRdb copy, this immuneACCESS table keeps in-frame sequences only and misses some clones. Where compared with another copy, unresolved V genes explain less than half of these, and the others have no known cause. This sample has 200,000 to 300,000 clones in its table, and approximately 85% of those were observed once. Of the sample, 9.5% to 15% falls within the top ten clones. Sequences were obtained from peripheral blood. The receptors were gathered from a woman aged 60 to 75 with active or convalescent COVID-19.

This rearrangement joins TRBV4-1 to TRBJ1-3, with D possibly matching TRBD1 (6 bases). V shed 5 bases and J shed 0 bases, with 14 bases lying between them. Looked up from germline, CDR1 is MGHRA and CDR2 is YSYEKL. This CDR3 spans 16 amino acids. CDR3 nucleotides: TGCGCCAGCAGCAGCTTGGGACACATCTCTGGAAACACCATATATTTT. Encoded protein: CASSSLGHISGNTIYF.

To note about this clone: An end of the junction does not agree with germline; a read error may underlie this. This chain joins TRBV9 and TRBJ2-5; no clear D. CDR1 SGDLS and CDR2 YYNGEE come from the germline V gene. This CDR3 contains 16 residues. The CDR3 loop is CASSVGGDPTQGTQYF. The CDR3 nucleotides read TGTGCCAGCAGCGTAGGAGGTGACCCGACCCAAGGGACCCAGTACTTC.

V usage is TRBV4-1 and J usage is TRBJ1-2, with 11 bases lining up with TRBD1. V was clipped by 4 bases and J by 6 bases; unmatched bases: 4. Germline V gene lookup returns CDR1 MGHRA and CDR2 YSYEKL. CDR3 length: 14 amino acids. The CDR3 loop is CASSPDRGLNGYTF. As DNA, the CDR3 is TGCGCCAGCAGCCCGGACAGGGGGCTGAATGGCTACACCTTC.

CDR3 DNA: TGCAGCGTTGATCCGCGACAGGGTGGCTATGGCTACACCTTC. Amino acids: CSVDPRQGGYGYTF. The chain carries TRBV29-1 and TRBJ1-2, with TRBD1 matching over 7 bases. This CDR3 region has 14 residues. Germline-derived CDR1 and CDR2 are SQVTM and ANQGSEA. V shed 3 bases and J 4 bases; nucleotides not matched to a gene: 8. The whole variable domain, remainder taken from reference TRBV29-1 and TRBJ1-2, is SAVISQKPSRDICQRGTSLTIQCQVDSQVTMMFWYRQQPGQSLTLIATANQGSEATYESGFVIDKFPISRPNLTFSTLTVSNMSPEDSSIYLCSVDPRQGGYGYTFGSGTRLTVV.

The chain links TRBV5-5 to TRBJ2-3; D call uncertain. The CDR3 length is 13 residues. Germline CDR1 and CDR2: SGHKS and YYEKEE (reference sequence). Trimming took 7 bases from V and 6 from J, leaving 15 bases between them. CDR3 loop: CASGNYGPDTQYF. CDR3 DNA sequence: TGTGCCAGCGGCAACTACGGCCCGGATACGCAGTATTTT.

The V call is TRBV18, the J call TRBJ2-7; no firm D call. Deletions cut 3 bases from V and 5 bases from J, with 14 bases between. This CDR3 has 14 amino acids. Germline lookup yields CDR1 KGHSH and CDR2 LQKENI. The CDR3, as DNA: TGTGCCAGCTCACCTGGGCAGGCCCCACACGAGCAGTACTTC. Translating gives CASSPGQAPHEQYF.

CDR3 bases: TGTGCCAGCAGCGAGACAGGAAGAGTCACTGAAGCTTTCTTT. It specifies CASSETGRVTEAFF. The chain uses TRBV27 and TRBJ1-1; TRBD1 is a possible D gene (6 bases). The germline V gene has CDR1 MNHEY and CDR2 SMNVEV (reference sequence). Trimming shortened V by 6 bases and J by 4 bases, and 15 bases separated the two germline ends. The CDR3 runs 14 residues.

The gene calls are TRBV29-1 and TRBJ1-1; D unresolved. This CDR3 region has 10 residues. The germline gives CDR1 SQVTM, CDR2 ANQGSEA. The V end lost 4 bases, the J end lost 3 bases, and 3 bases lay between the germline ends. The CDR3 reads CSVADTEAFF. The CDR3 DNA follows: TGCAGCGTTGCCGACACTGAAGCTTTCTTT.

About this clone: Other DNA sequences in this specimen translate into the identical CDR3. The chain has TRBV7-2 and TRBJ1-2; 9 nucleotides align to TRBD1. Germline-derived CDR1 and CDR2 are SGHTA and FQGNSA. The CDR3 contains 15 residues. The J segment lost 2 bases and the V segment lost 3 bases, leaving 4 bases of the junction unmatched. The CDR3 here is CASSFSGTGNYGYTF. The CDR3 coding sequence is TGTGCCAGCAGCTTCAGCGGGACAGGGAACTATGGCTACACCTTC.

The V and J genes are TRBV9 and TRBJ1-6; 7 bases align to TRBD1. The CDR3 is 16 amino acids. Germline CDR1 reads SGDLS; CDR2 reads YYNGEE. V lost 4 bases to trimming and J lost 4 bases; unmatched junction nucleotides: 8. The CDR3 is CASSPQTTGYNSPLHF. The CDR3 DNA follows: TGTGCCAGCAGCCCCCAGACGACAGGGTATAATTCACCCCTCCACTTT.

The chain couples TRBV9 to TRBJ1-2; possibly TRBD1 for D (6 bases). The CDR3 runs to 12 residues. V was shortened by 0 bases and J by 6 bases, with 6 bases between the two germline ends. Germline V CDR1 and CDR2: SGDLS, YYNGEE. The CDR3: CASSVAGDGYTF. CDR3 sequence (DNA): TGTGCCAGCAGCGTAGCAGGGGATGGCTACACCTTC.

The rearrangement joins TRBV7-3 to TRBJ1-1; D is possibly TRBD1 (5 bases). With 5 bases removed from V and 4 bases from J, the gap between germline ends came to 11 bases. This CDR3 spans 13 amino acids. The germline V gene has CDR1 SGHTA and CDR2 FQGTGA. As DNA, the CDR3 is TGTGCCAGCAGCCCAGGACAAGGCACTGAAGCTTTCTTT. Amino acids: CASSPGQGTEAFF. Variable domain in full (rest from reference TRBV7-3 and TRBJ1-1): GAGVSQTPSNKVTEKGKYVELRCDPISGHTALYWYRQSLGQGPEFLIYFQGTGAADDSGLPNDRFFAVRPEGSVSTLKIQRTERGDSAVYLCASSPGQGTEAFFGQGTRLTVV.

The chain recombines TRBV6-5 with TRBJ1-6; D possibly corresponds to TRBD1 (5 bases). Trimming pared 0 bases from V and 6 bases from J, leaving 12 bases between. This CDR3 spans 16 amino acids. The germline V gene has CDR1 MNHEY and CDR2 SVGAGI. CDR3 loop: CASSYSTAGGNSPLHF. In nucleotides, the CDR3 is TGTGCCAGCAGTTACTCGACAGCGGGAGGTAATTCACCCCTCCACTTT.

This clone turned up a few times. The genes are TRBV5-1 and TRBJ2-7, with 7 bases lining up with TRBD1. The junction had 7 bases not matched to a gene; V was cut back by 4 bases and J by 0 bases. This CDR3 has 15 residues. Germline values: CDR1 SGHRS, CDR2 YFSETQ. The DNA for the CDR3 is TGCGCCAGCAGCGCTCAAGGGGGCCCCTCCTACGAGCAGTACTTC. Its protein product is CASSAQGGPSYEQYF.

This clone showed up just a few times. The CDR3 nucleotides are TGTGCCAGCAGTGACACGGTTCTCACCGGGGAGCTGTTTTTT. The encoded protein is CASSDTVLTGELFF. The chain employs TRBV2 and TRBJ2-2; D gene ambiguous. The germline CDR1 and CDR2 sequences are SNHLY and FYNNEI. The CDR3 runs 14 residues. V lost 3 bases to trimming and J lost 4 bases, with 9 bases between them.

The V gene is TRBV2, the J gene TRBJ2-1, with TRBD2 as a possible D gene (7 bases). The CDR3 totals 17 residues. V shed 2 bases and J shed 3 bases, with 17 bases lying between them. The V gene's germline CDR1 is SNHLY and CDR2 FYNNEI. The CDR3 DNA follows: TGTGCCAGCAGTGAAAGGGCGGGGGCGTACGACTACAATGAGCAGTTCTTC. Its protein product is CASSERAGAYDYNEQFF.